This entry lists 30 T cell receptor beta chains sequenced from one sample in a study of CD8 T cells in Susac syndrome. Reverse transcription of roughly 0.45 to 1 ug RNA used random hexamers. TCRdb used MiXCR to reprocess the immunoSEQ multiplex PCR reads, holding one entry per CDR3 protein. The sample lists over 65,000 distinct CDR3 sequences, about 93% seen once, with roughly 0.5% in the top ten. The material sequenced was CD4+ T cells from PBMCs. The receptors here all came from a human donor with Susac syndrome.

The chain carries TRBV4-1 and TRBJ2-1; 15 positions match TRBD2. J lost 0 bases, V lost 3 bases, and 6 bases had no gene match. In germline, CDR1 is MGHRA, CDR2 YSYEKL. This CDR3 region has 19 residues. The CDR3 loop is CASSHPGLAGGVSYNEQFF. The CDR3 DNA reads TGCGCCAGCAGCCACCCGGGACTAGCGGGGGGTGTCTCCTACAATGAGCAGTTCTTC.

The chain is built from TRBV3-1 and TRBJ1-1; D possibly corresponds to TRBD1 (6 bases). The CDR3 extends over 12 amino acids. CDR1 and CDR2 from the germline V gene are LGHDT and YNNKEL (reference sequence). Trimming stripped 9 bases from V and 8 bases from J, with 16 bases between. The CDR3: CASSNRDREAFF. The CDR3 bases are TGTGCCAGTTCAAACAGGGACCGCGAAGCTTTCTTT.

As DNA, the CDR3 is TGTGCCAGCTCACCCGGGACAGCGAACACTGAAGCTTTCTTT. It encodes CASSPGTANTEAFF. The V and J genes are TRBV18 and TRBJ1-1; 7 bases are shared with TRBD1. The CDR3 contains 14 residues. V shed 3 bases, J shed 1 base, and the junction held 2 bases outside the gene matches. The germline CDR1 and CDR2 sequences are KGHSH and LQKENI.

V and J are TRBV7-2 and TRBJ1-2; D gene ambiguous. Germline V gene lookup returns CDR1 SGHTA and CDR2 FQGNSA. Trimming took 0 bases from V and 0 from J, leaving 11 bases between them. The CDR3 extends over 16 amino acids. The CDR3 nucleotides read TGTGCCAGCAGCTTAGCGGCCTACTCAGCTAACTATGGCTACACCTTC. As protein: CASSLAAYSANYGYTF.

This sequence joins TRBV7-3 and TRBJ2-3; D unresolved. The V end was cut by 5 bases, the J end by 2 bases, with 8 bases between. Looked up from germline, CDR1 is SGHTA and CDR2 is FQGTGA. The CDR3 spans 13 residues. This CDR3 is CASSTTPTDTQYF. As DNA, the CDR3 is TGTGCCAGCAGCACAACCCCCACAGATACGCAGTATTTT.

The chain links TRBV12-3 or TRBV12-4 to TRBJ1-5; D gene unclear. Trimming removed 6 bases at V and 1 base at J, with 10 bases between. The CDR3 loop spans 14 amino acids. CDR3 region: CASRVKGSNQPQHF. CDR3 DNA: TGTGCCAGCAGAGTGAAGGGAAGCAATCAGCCCCAGCATTTT.

The CDR3: CASSQNRGANEQFF. DNA of the CDR3: TGTGCCAGCAGTCAAAACAGGGGAGCGAATGAGCAGTTCTTC. This rearrangement joins TRBV2 to TRBJ2-1; 7 positions match TRBD1. The CDR3 loop spans 14 amino acids. The V gene end was trimmed by 5 bases and the J gene end by 7 bases; junction bases not matched to a gene: 8. The V gene's germline CDR1 is SNHLY and CDR2 FYNNEI.

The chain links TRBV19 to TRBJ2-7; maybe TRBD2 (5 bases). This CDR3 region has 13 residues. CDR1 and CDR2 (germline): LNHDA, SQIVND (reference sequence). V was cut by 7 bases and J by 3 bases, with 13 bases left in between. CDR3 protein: CASNNRRDYEQYF. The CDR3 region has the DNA TGTGCCAGTAATAATCGCCGGGACTACGAGCAGTACTTC.

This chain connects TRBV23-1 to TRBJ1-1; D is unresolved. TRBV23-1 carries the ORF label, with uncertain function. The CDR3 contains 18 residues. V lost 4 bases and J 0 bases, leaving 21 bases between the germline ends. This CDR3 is CASSLPGNTCHLNTEAFF. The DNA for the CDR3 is TGCGCCAGCAGTCTCCCCGGAAATACGTGTCATTTGAACACTGAAGCTTTCTTT.

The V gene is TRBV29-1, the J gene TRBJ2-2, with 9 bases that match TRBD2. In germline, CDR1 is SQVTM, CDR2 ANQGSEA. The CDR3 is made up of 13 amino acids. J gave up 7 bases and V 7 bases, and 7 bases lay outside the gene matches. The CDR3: CSAGSGSVGELFF. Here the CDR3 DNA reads TGCAGCGCCGGTAGCGGGAGCGTCGGGGAGCTGTTTTTT.

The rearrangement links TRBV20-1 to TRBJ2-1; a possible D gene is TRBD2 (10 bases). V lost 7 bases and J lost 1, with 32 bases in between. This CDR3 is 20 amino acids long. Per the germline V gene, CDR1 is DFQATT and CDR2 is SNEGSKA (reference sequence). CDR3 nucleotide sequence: TGCAGTGGGGTGTACAGGGGGCCAGGTGGGACTAGCGTATCCTACAATGAGCAGTTCTTC. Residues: CSGVYRGPGGTSVSYNEQFF.

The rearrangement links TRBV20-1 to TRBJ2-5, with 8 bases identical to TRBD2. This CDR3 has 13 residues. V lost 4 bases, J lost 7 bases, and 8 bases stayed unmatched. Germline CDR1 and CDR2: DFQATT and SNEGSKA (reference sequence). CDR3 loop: CSAKKREWGTQYF. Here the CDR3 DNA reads TGCAGTGCTAAAAAGCGGGAGTGGGGGACCCAGTACTTC.

The CDR3, as DNA: TGTGCCTCCTATGATGGGACAGAATCCTATGGCTACACCTTC. Translating it yields CASYDGTESYGYTF. V and J are TRBV24-1 and TRBJ1-2, with 7 bases that match TRBD1. V was clipped by 12 bases and J by 4 bases; unmatched bases: 13. CDR1 and CDR2 from the germline V gene are KGHDR and SFDVKD. The length of the CDR3 is 14 residues.

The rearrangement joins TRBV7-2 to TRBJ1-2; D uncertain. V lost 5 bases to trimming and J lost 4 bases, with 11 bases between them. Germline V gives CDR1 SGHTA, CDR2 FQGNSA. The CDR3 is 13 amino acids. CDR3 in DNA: TGTGCCAGCAGCGCCCGAGGTCGCTATGGCTACACCTTC. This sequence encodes CASSARGRYGYTF.

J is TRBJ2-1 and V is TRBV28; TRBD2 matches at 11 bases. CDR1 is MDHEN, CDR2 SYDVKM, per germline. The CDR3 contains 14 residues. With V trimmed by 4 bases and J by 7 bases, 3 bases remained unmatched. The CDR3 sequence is CASSSRTSGNEQFF. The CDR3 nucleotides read TGTGCCAGCAGTTCCCGGACTAGCGGGAATGAGCAGTTCTTC. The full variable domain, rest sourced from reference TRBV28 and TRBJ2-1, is DVKVTQSSRYLVKRTGEKVFLECVQDMDHENMFWYRQDPGLGLRLIYFSYDVKMKEKGDIPEGYSVSREKKERFSLILESASTNQTSMYLCASSSRTSGNEQFFGPGTRLTVL.

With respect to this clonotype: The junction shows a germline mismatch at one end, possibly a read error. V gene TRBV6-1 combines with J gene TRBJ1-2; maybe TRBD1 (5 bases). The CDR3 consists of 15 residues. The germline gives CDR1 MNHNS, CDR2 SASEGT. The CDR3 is CASSQAGGANYGYTF. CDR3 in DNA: TGTGCCAGCAGTCAAGCCGGTGGGGCGAACTATGGCTACACCTTC.

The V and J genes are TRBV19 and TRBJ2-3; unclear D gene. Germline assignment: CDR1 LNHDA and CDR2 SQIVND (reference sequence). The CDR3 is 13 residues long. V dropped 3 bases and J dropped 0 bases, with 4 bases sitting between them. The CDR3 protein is CASSIASTDTQYF. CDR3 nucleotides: TGTGCCAGTAGTATCGCTAGCACAGATACGCAGTATTTT. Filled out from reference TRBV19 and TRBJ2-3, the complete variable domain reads DGGITQSPKYLFRKEGQNVTLSCEQNLNHDAMYWYRQDPGQGLRLIYYSQIVNDFQKGDIAEGYSVSREKKESFPLTVTSAQKNPTAFYLCASSIASTDTQYFGPGTRLTVL.

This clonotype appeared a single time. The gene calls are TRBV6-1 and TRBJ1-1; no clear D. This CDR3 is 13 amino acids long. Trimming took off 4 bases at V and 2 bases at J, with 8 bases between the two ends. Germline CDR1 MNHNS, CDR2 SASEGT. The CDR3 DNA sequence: TGTGCCAGCAGTGGGACTGTAAACACTGAAGCTTTCTTT. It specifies CASSGTVNTEAFF.

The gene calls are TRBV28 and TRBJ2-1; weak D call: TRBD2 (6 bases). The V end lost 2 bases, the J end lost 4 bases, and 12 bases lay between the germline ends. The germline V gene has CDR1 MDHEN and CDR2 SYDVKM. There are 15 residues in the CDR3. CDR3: CASSLIAAGYNEQFF. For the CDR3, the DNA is TGTGCCAGCAGTTTAATTGCGGCGGGGTACAATGAGCAGTTCTTC.

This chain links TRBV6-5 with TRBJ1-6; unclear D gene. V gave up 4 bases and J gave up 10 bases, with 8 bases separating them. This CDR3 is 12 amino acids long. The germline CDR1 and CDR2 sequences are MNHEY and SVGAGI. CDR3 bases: TGTGCCAGCAGTTTCCCACTCTCACCCCTCCACTTT. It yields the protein CASSFPLSPLHF.

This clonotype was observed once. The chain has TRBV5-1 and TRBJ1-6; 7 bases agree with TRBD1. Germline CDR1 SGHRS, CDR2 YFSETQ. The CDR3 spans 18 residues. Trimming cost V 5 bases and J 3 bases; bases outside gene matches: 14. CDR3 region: CASRRRDSGPIYNSPLHF. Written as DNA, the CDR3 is TGCGCCAGCAGGCGGAGGGACAGCGGCCCAATCTATAATTCACCCCTCCACTTT. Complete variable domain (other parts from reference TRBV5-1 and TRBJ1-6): KAGVTQTPRYLIKTRGQQVTLSCSPISGHRSVSWYQQTPGQGLQFLFEYFSETQRNKGNFPGRFSGRQFSNSRSEMNVSTLELGDSALYLCASRRRDSGPIYNSPLHFGNGTRLTVT.

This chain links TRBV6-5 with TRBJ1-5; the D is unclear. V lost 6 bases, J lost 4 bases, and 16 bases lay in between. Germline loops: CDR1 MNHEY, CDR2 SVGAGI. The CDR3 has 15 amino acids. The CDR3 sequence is CASSSEKGPNQPQHF. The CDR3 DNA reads TGTGCCAGCAGCTCCGAGAAAGGACCTAATCAGCCCCAGCATTTT.

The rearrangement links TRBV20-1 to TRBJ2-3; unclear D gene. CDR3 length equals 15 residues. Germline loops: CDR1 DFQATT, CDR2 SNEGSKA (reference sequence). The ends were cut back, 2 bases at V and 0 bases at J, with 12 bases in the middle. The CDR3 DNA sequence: TGCAGTGCTAGAAGCCCAGGATATAGCACAGATACGCAGTATTTT. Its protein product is CSARSPGYSTDTQYF.

CDR3 in DNA: TGTGCCAGCAGTCTTCAACCCGTCGCCGGTGAAGCTTTCTTT. Its protein is CASSLQPVAGEAFF. This chain connects TRBV9 to TRBJ1-1; D uncertain. CDR1 and CDR2 from the germline V gene are SGDLS and YYNGEE. The CDR3 spans 14 residues. The V gene lost 5 bases and the J gene lost 7 bases, with 18 bases spanning the gap.

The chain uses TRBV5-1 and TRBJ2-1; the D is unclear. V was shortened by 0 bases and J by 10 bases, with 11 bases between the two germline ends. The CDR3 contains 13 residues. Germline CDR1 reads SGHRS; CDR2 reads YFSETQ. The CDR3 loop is CASSLAGSREQFF. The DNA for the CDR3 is TGCGCCAGCAGCTTGGCGGGCAGCCGAGAGCAGTTCTTC.

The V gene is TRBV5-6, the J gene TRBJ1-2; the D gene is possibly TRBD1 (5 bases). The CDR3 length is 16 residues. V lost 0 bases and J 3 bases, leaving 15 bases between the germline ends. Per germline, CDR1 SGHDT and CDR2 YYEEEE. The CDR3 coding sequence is TGTGCCAGCAGCTTGGGAAGGGGAGGGCTTGACTATGGCTACACCTTC. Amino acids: CASSLGRGGLDYGYTF.

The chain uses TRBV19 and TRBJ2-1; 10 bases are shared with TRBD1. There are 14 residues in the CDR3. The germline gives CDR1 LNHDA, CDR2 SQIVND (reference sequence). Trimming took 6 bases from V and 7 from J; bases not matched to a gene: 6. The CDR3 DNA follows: TGTGCCAGTAGCGACAGGGGGCCGACGAATGAGCAGTTCTTC. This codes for CASSDRGPTNEQFF. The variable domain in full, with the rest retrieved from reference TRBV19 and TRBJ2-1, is DGGITQSPKYLFRKEGQNVTLSCEQNLNHDAMYWYRQDPGQGLRLIYYSQIVNDFQKGDIAEGYSVSREKKESFPLTVTSAQKNPTAFYLCASSDRGPTNEQFFGPGTRLTVL.

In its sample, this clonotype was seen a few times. In DNA, the CDR3 is TGCAGCGTTGAAGACCTGACGGATAGCACAGATACGCAGTATTTT. It encodes CSVEDLTDSTDTQYF. The V call is TRBV29-1, the J call TRBJ2-3; D remains ambiguous. This CDR3 contains 15 residues. Germline CDR1 SQVTM, CDR2 ANQGSEA. V lost 0 bases to trimming and J lost 0 bases, with 10 bases between them.

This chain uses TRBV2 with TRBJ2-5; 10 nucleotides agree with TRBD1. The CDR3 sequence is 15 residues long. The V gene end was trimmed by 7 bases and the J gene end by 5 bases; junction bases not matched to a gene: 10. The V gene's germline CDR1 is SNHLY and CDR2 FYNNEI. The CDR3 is CASNRGQGVEETQYF. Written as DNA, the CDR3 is TGTGCCAGCAACCGAGGACAGGGGGTGGAGGAGACCCAGTACTTC.

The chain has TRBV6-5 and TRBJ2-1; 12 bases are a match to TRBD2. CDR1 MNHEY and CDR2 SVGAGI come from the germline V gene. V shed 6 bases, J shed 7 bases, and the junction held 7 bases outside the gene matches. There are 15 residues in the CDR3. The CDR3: CASRPLAGGFNEQFF. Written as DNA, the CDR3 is TGTGCCAGCAGGCCTCTAGCGGGGGGGTTTAATGAGCAGTTCTTC.